One sample yielded the 28 T cell receptor beta chains listed below, sequenced in a study of T cells in Graves' hyperthyroidism and ophthalmopathy. RNA transcripts gave rise to amplified TCR beta CDR3 regions. TCR CDR3 regions were first amplified by RT-PCR with HTBI primers. TCRdb re-called the multiplex PCR reads through MiXCR, storing one row per CDR3 protein. The sample lists approximately 370,000 distinct CDR3 sequences; about a sixth were seen once. Sequencing was performed on blood. The origin of the receptors is a woman in her twenties or thirties with Graves' hyperthyroidism that later progressed to Graves' ophthalmopathy.

The chain uses TRBV5-6 and TRBJ2-1; 10 bases are shared with TRBD2. The ends lost 4 bases at V and 8 bases at J; junction bases unmatched: 15. The CDR3 loop spans 17 amino acids. Germline values: CDR1 SGHDT, CDR2 YYEEEE. Here the CDR3 reads CASSNPQDSGRAHEQFF. In DNA, the CDR3 is TGTGCCAGCAGCAACCCCCAAGACAGCGGGAGGGCCCATGAGCAGTTCTTC.

This clonotype was observed many times. The chain uses TRBV28 and TRBJ1-6; D is ambiguous. Germline V gives CDR1 MDHEN, CDR2 SYDVKM. V was clipped by 4 bases and J by 9 bases, with 16 bases between them. The CDR3 loop spans 15 amino acids. This chain's CDR3 is CASSSLGQEGSPLHF. The CDR3 coding sequence is TGTGCCAGCAGTTCTCTCGGGCAAGAAGGTTCACCCCTCCACTTT.

The chain recombines TRBV5-1 with TRBJ2-1; possibly TRBD1 or TRBD2 for D (5 bases each). Germline CDR1 is SGHRS and CDR2 is YFSETQ. Trimming removed 0 bases at V and 3 bases at J, with 10 bases between. This CDR3 spans 15 amino acids. The CDR3: CASSLEGRVYNEQFF. CDR3 DNA sequence: TGCGCCAGCAGCTTGGAGGGGCGGGTCTACAATGAGCAGTTCTTC.

This clonotype was observed a few times. CDR3 in DNA: TGTGCCAGCAGTAGAAAGCGGACAGGGGAAGAGACCCAGTACTTC. It translates to CASSRKRTGEETQYF. The V call is TRBV6-1, the J call TRBJ2-5, with 9 bases identical to TRBD1. The trim removed 5 bases at V and 3 bases at J, leaving 7 bases unmatched. This CDR3 contains 15 residues. CDR1 is MNHNS, CDR2 SASEGT, per germline.

This clonotype occurred many times. The rearrangement uses TRBV6-1 and TRBJ2-7; D ambiguous. Trimming took 5 bases from V and 5 from J, leaving 13 bases between them. CDR1 and CDR2 from the germline V gene are MNHNS and SASEGT. This CDR3 comprises 13 residues. CDR3 coding DNA: TGTGCCAGCAGTTTCTCCTACGCTAACGAGCAGTACTTC. As protein: CASSFSYANEQYF.

This clonotype was counted ten times or more. The gene calls are TRBV12-3 or TRBV12-4 and TRBJ1-4; D uncertain. Trimming pared 1 base from V and 8 bases from J, leaving 20 bases between. CDR3 length equals 17 residues. The CDR3 DNA sequence: TGTGCCAGCAGTTTAGTTATTGGGTCCGAAGGGCACGAAAAACTGTTTTTT. This gives the protein CASSLVIGSEGHEKLFF.

At least ten counts were recorded for this clonotype. The chain is built from TRBV5-8 and TRBJ2-1, with D possibly matching TRBD2 (5 bases). The germline V gene has CDR1 SGHTS and CDR2 YDEGEE. Trimming removed 0 bases at V and 4 bases at J, with 14 bases between. The CDR3 is made up of 16 amino acids. Written as DNA, the CDR3 is TGTGCCAGCAGCTTGGGACTAAGCCCCGCTTACAATGAGCAGTTCTTC. This codes for CASSLGLSPAYNEQFF.

This clonotype appeared many times. V is TRBV20-1 and J is TRBJ2-7, with 8 bases matching TRBD1. There are 14 residues in the CDR3. Unmatched junction bases numbered 10, after V lost 2 bases and J lost 7 bases. Per germline, CDR1 DFQATT and CDR2 SNEGSKA (reference sequence). The CDR3 nucleotides are TGCAGTGCTAGACCAACAGGGGGGCCCGGGGAGCAGTACTTC. Translating gives CSARPTGGPGEQYF.

This clonotype occurred a few times. J is TRBJ1-2 and V is TRBV7-9, with D possibly matching TRBD1 (5 bases). The V end was cut by 3 bases, the J end by 7 bases, with 18 bases between. Germline loops: CDR1 SEHNR, CDR2 FQNEAQ (reference sequence). The CDR3 totals 15 residues. In DNA form, the CDR3 reads TGTGCCAGCAGCTTTGAGACAGTCGGGCAGACTGGCTACACCTTC. This codes for CASSFETVGQTGYTF.

This clonotype was found many times. The chain couples TRBV28 to TRBJ1-1, with D perhaps matching TRBD1 (5 bases). Deletions cut 10 bases from V and 3 bases from J, with 12 bases between. CDR1 is MDHEN and CDR2 is SYDVKM in the germline V gene. The CDR3 loop spans 12 amino acids. CDR3 DNA sequence: TGTGCCACCTCCTGGGGGGACACTGAAGCTTTCTTT. This encodes CATSWGDTEAFF.

This clonotype appeared many times. The chain is built from TRBV2 and TRBJ1-1, with D hard to call. With 8 bases removed from V and 8 bases from J, the gap between germline ends came to 6 bases. The CDR3 runs to 9 residues. Germline CDR1 and CDR2: SNHLY and FYNNEI. The DNA for the CDR3 is TGTGCCAGCTCTCCCGAAGCTTTCTTT. It translates to CASSPEAFF.

This clonotype was counted ten times or more. The CDR3: CASRLQGGTEAFF. The CDR3 nucleotides read TGTGCCAGCAGACTACAGGGCGGCACTGAAGCTTTCTTT. V and J are TRBV28 and TRBJ1-1; perhaps TRBD1 as D (6 bases). Per germline, CDR1 MDHEN and CDR2 SYDVKM. The CDR3 sequence is 13 residues long. V lost 6 bases, J lost 4 bases, and 12 bases lay in between.

This clonotype was found many times. The V gene is TRBV28, the J gene TRBJ2-7; 7 bases match TRBD2. Germline CDR1 reads MDHEN; CDR2 reads SYDVKM. Trimming removed 2 bases from V and 3 bases from J; junction bases left unmatched: 4. The CDR3 runs 14 residues. Here the CDR3 DNA reads TGTGCCAGCAGTTTACTGGCGGGGGTCTACGAGCAGTACTTC. Translation gives CASSLLAGVYEQYF.

In this sample, this clonotype turned up many times. CDR3 nucleotides: TGTGCCAGCAGGCACTGGGCAGGTGCCCACTCCTACAATGAGCAGTTCTTC. This codes for CASRHWAGAHSYNEQFF. The chain employs TRBV11-2 and TRBJ2-1, with no clear D. The length of the CDR3 is 17 residues. The V gene's germline CDR1 is SGHAT and CDR2 FQNNGV. Between the trimmed V and J ends, which lost 6 bases and 0 bases, there was a span of 18 bases.

This clonotype has more than one count but fewer than ten. The V and J genes are TRBV28 and TRBJ2-5; D might be TRBD1 (6 bases). The CDR3 is 12 amino acids. Germline V CDR1 and CDR2: MDHEN, SYDVKM. The germline V and J ends were trimmed by 10 bases and 3 bases, with 12 bases remaining between them. The CDR3 protein is CATIEGEETQYF. The CDR3 DNA is TGTGCCACCATCGAGGGGGAAGAGACCCAGTACTTC. The full variable domain, in which reference TRBV28 and TRBJ2-5 provide the parts outside the CDR3, is DVKVTQSSRYLVKRTGEKVFLECVQDMDHENMFWYRQDPGLGLRLIYFSYDVKMKEKGDIPEGYSVSREKKERFSLILESASTNQTSMYLCATIEGEETQYFGPGTRLLVL.

The chain recombines TRBV4-1 with TRBJ1-5, with D unresolved. Germline V gene data show CDR1 as MGHRA and CDR2 as YSYEKL. V lost 3 bases and J lost 2, with 8 bases in between. CDR3 length: 14 amino acids. The CDR3 nucleotides are TGCGCCAGCAGCCAGACGGTCGGCAATCAGCCCCAGCATTTT. Translating it yields CASSQTVGNQPQHF.

This clonotype occurred many times. The chain uses TRBV19 and TRBJ2-3; D tentatively reads TRBD1 or TRBD2 (5 bases each). Germline CDR1 LNHDA, CDR2 SQIVND (reference sequence). The CDR3 contains 15 residues. Between the trimmed V and J ends, which lost 5 bases and 4 bases, there was a span of 16 bases. The CDR3 DNA follows: TGTGCCAGTAGTCAGGGTTGGAGGCGGTCAGATACGCAGTATTTT. Its protein product is CASSQGWRRSDTQYF.

This clonotype was detected many times. The chain employs TRBV2 and TRBJ2-5; D gene unclear. The CDR3 is made up of 13 amino acids. Germline V lookup: CDR1 SNHLY, CDR2 FYNNEI. The V end was cut by 2 bases, the J end by 7 bases, with 11 bases between. The CDR3 sequence: CASSESGVVTQYF. The CDR3 DNA reads as TGTGCCAGCAGTGAAAGTGGAGTTGTGACCCAGTACTTC.

This clonotype was counted ten times or more. The V and J genes are TRBV12-3 or TRBV12-4 and TRBJ2-6; 8 bases are a match to TRBD1. V trimming: 3 bases; J trimming: 3 bases; junction bases outside the gene matches: 7. This CDR3 is built from 17 residues. CDR3 sequence reads: CASSLLFGTGGANVLTF. The CDR3 DNA sequence: TGTGCCAGCAGTTTGTTGTTTGGGACAGGTGGGGCCAACGTCCTGACTTTC.

This clonotype was found many times. The gene calls are TRBV20-1 and TRBJ1-1; D is undetermined. This CDR3 has 15 amino acids. Germline V gene data show CDR1 as DFQATT and CDR2 as SNEGSKA (reference sequence). The V and J ends lost 5 bases and 1 base respectively, with 17 bases between them. CDR3 in DNA: TGCAGTGCTTCCCCCCCGCTTGGCGGGAACACTGAAGCTTTCTTT. It translates to CSASPPLGGNTEAFF.

This clonotype was detected ten times or more. The chain combines TRBV9 with TRBJ2-3; TRBD2 might be the D (5 bases). The V end was cut by 3 bases, the J end by 5 bases, with 19 bases between. Looked up from germline, CDR1 is SGDLS and CDR2 is YYNGEE. This CDR3 comprises 16 residues. The CDR3 coding sequence is TGTGCCAGCAGCGCCCTAGCATCCACACGGGGAGATACGCAGTATTTT. Its translation: CASSALASTRGDTQYF.

V gene TRBV11-2 combines with J gene TRBJ1-4, with D uncertain. V was clipped by 2 bases and J by 8 bases, with 15 bases between them. Germline lookup yields CDR1 SGHAT and CDR2 FQNNGV. The CDR3 runs 15 residues. CDR3 sequence reads: CASSLLYGVGEKLFF. CDR3 bases: TGTGCCAGCAGCTTACTCTACGGGGTGGGAGAAAAACTGTTTTTT. The entire variable domain, with the rest obtained from reference TRBV11-2 and TRBJ1-4, is as follows: EAGVAQSPRYKIIEKRQSVAFWCNPISGHATLYWYQQILGQGPKLLIQFQNNGVVDDSQLPKDRFSAERLKGVDSTLKIQPAKLEDSAVYLCASSLLYGVGEKLFFGSGTQLSVL.

This chain connects TRBV25-1 to TRBJ1-1; 7 nucleotides match TRBD1. V shed 5 bases, J shed 2 bases, and the junction held 11 bases outside the gene matches. The CDR3 runs 16 residues. Germline V gene lookup returns CDR1 MGHDK and CDR2 SYGVNS. CDR3: CASSPSSGTENTEAFF. The CDR3 bases are TGTGCCAGCAGTCCTAGCTCAGGGACAGAAAACACTGAAGCTTTCTTT.

At least ten counts were recorded for this clonotype. V gene TRBV5-1 combines with J gene TRBJ1-6, with 8 bases fitting TRBD1. The V segment lost 3 bases and the J segment 6 bases; nucleotides outside the gene matches: 8. Germline V gives CDR1 SGHRS, CDR2 YFSETQ. The CDR3 contains 16 residues. CDR3 amino acids: CASSSGATGGNSPLHF. The CDR3 DNA reads TGCGCCAGCAGCTCGGGGGCTACAGGGGGTAATTCACCCCTCCACTTT.

This chain connects TRBV7-2 to TRBJ2-7; D is possibly TRBD1 (6 bases). Germline V lookup: CDR1 SGHTA, CDR2 FQGNSA. Trimming left V 0 bases short and J 7 bases short, with 16 bases between. The CDR3 covers 15 residues. DNA of the CDR3: TGTGCCAGCAGCTTAGCGGCCAGGGGCACAAAAGAGCAGTACTTC. This gives the protein CASSLAARGTKEQYF.

This clonotype occurred a few times. Written as DNA, the CDR3 is TGTGCCAGCAGCTTATTAACCCAAACCGGCACCGCCTACGAGCAGTACTTC. Translated, it gives CASSLLTQTGTAYEQYF. The chain combines TRBV7-9 with TRBJ2-7; D gene ambiguous. The germline V gene has CDR1 SEHNR and CDR2 FQNEAQ (reference sequence). V dropped 2 bases and J dropped 2 bases, with 19 bases sitting between them. CDR3 length equals 17 residues.

In regard to this clonotype: A much larger clone is a single base away; this may be a read error. The chain joins TRBV6-1 to TRBJ2-1; D perhaps matches TRBD2 (6 bases). The germline CDR1 and CDR2 sequences are MNHNS and SASEGT. V lost 10 bases, J lost 8 bases, and 24 bases lay in between. This CDR3 is built from 15 residues. The CDR3: CANSLGGSGVYEQFF. For the CDR3, the DNA is TGTGCCAACAGCTTGGGGGGATCGGGGGTCTATGAGCAGTTCTTC.

This clonotype was detected many times. The genes are TRBV12-3 or TRBV12-4 and TRBJ2-7; D unresolved. The CDR3 spans 14 residues. V lost 3 bases and J lost 4, with 13 bases in between. The CDR3 nucleotides are TGTGCCAGCAGTTTTTCTAGGGTTAATTACGAGCAGTACTTC. This gives the protein CASSFSRVNYEQYF.